The rows below give T cell receptor beta chains drawn from one sample of a study of CD4 T cells in relation to SARS-CoV-2 and coronaviruses. The assay was immunoSEQ multiplex PCR, and TCRdb's table has in-frame clones only and misses some. The data show about 20,000 clones, about 60% seen once. The antigens for these receptors are not known. Material for sequencing was CD4+ T cells from PBMCs, cultured in vitro. These receptors all come from a human donor in good health. Each CDR3 is given with its conserved first and last residue. Each record gives: D gene, J gene, clone size, V gene, CDR3 DNA, CDR3 protein. D genes are given only for firm matches. The size entry is marked missing in some rows and otherwise reads once, few, many or a size class.

d_gene: .
j_gene: TRBJ1-4
abundance: .
v_gene: TRBV12-3/TRBV12-4
CDR3nt: TGTGCCAGCAGTTACCACCGGGACTCCGAACTGTTTTTT
CDR3aa: CASSYHRDSELFF

d_gene: TRBD2
j_gene: TRBJ2-1
abundance: .
v_gene: TRBV5-4
CDR3nt: TGTGCCAGCAGCTTAGGTGGCGCTCGCGGGAGGAACAATGAGCAGTTCTTC
CDR3aa: CASSLGGARGRNNEQFF

d_gene: .
j_gene: TRBJ2-5
abundance: .
v_gene: TRBV7-2
CDR3nt: TGTGCCAGCAGCTTAGGGTTGGGGATACAAGAGACCCAGTACTTC
CDR3aa: CASSLGLGIQETQYF

d_gene: .
j_gene: TRBJ1-4
abundance: .
v_gene: TRBV6-5
CDR3nt: TGTGCCAGTGCTATCACTGCAACTAATGAAAAACTGTTTTTT
CDR3aa: CASAITATNEKLFF

d_gene: TRBD2
j_gene: TRBJ2-3
abundance: .
v_gene: TRBV19
CDR3nt: TGTGCCAGTAGTATCTTTTCACATCGGACTAGCGGGAGAACAGATACGCAGTATTTT
CDR3aa: CASSIFSHRTSGRTDTQYF

d_gene: TRBD2
j_gene: TRBJ2-7
abundance: .
v_gene: TRBV7-2
CDR3nt: TGTGCCAGCAGCTTAATAGCGGGGGGCGCCTACGAGCAGTACTTC
CDR3aa: CASSLIAGGAYEQYF

d_gene: .
j_gene: TRBJ2-5
abundance: .
v_gene: TRBV3-1/TRBV3-2
CDR3nt: TGTGCCAGCAGCCGGCAAACCAGCGAGACCCAGTACTTC
CDR3aa: CASSRQTSETQYF

d_gene: .
j_gene: TRBJ2-4
abundance: .
v_gene: TRBV6-5
CDR3nt: TGTGCCAGCACAGGGACGGCCAAAAACATTCAGTACTTC
CDR3aa: CASTGTAKNIQYF

d_gene: .
j_gene: TRBJ2-7
abundance: .
v_gene: TRBV2
CDR3nt: TGTGCCAGCAGGGGGGACAGCGGGTGGTACGAGCAGTACTTC
CDR3aa: CASRGDSGWYEQYF

d_gene: .
j_gene: TRBJ1-2
abundance: few
v_gene: TRBV10-3
CDR3nt: TGTGCCATCAGTGAGCCCTCCGGGGGAGGTGGCTACACCTTC
CDR3aa: CAISEPSGGGGYTF

d_gene: TRBD1
j_gene: TRBJ2-7
abundance: once
v_gene: TRBV23-1
CDR3nt: TGCGCCAGCAGTCAGGGTTACAGGGGGCCCCTAAGTAGCGAGCAGTACTTC
CDR3aa: CASSQGYRGPLSSEQYF

d_gene: .
j_gene: TRBJ1-4
abundance: .
v_gene: TRBV7-9
CDR3nt: TGTGCCAGCAGCCCCTCCCATGAAAAACTGTTTTTT
CDR3aa: CASSPSHEKLFF

d_gene: .
j_gene: TRBJ2-1
abundance: .
v_gene: TRBV6-5
CDR3nt: TGTGCTACTCAGAGCGGAACTTCCTACAATGAGCAGTTCTTC
CDR3aa: CATQSGTSYNEQFF

d_gene: .
j_gene: TRBJ2-3
abundance: .
v_gene: TRBV7-8
CDR3nt: TGTGCCAGCAGCTTATTGTCAGATACGCAGTATTTT
CDR3aa: CASSLLSDTQYF

d_gene: TRBD2
j_gene: TRBJ2-1
abundance: .
v_gene: TRBV20-1
CDR3nt: TGCAGTGCTAGTGGGGCTAGCGGGGCCCCTGTGGGGTACAATGAGCAGTTCTTC
CDR3aa: CSASGASGAPVGYNEQFF

d_gene: .
j_gene: TRBJ2-1
abundance: .
v_gene: TRBV11-2
CDR3nt: TGTGCCAGCAGCTTAGATTGGAGTTACTACAATGAGCAGTTCTTC
CDR3aa: CASSLDWSYYNEQFF

d_gene: .
j_gene: TRBJ1-3
abundance: few
v_gene: TRBV5-1
CDR3nt: TGCGCCAGCAGCTTGGGGGCAGCCGACTCTGGAAACACCATATATTTT
CDR3aa: CASSLGAADSGNTIYF

d_gene: .
j_gene: TRBJ1-5
abundance: few
v_gene: TRBV6-2/TRBV6-3
CDR3nt: TGTGCCAGCAGCCCGTTCGAGGGCGGGAGTCAGCCCCAGCATTTT
CDR3aa: CASSPFEGGSQPQHF

d_gene: TRBD1
j_gene: TRBJ1-4
abundance: .
v_gene: TRBV7-9
CDR3nt: TGTGCCAGCAGGACGGGACAGTATAATGAAAAACTGTTTTTT
CDR3aa: CASRTGQYNEKLFF

d_gene: .
j_gene: TRBJ2-5
abundance: .
v_gene: TRBV9
CDR3nt: TGTGCCAGCAGCGTAGGGCCAGGGACCCTCCAAGAGACCCAGTACTTC
CDR3aa: CASSVGPGTLQETQYF

d_gene: TRBD1
j_gene: TRBJ2-1
abundance: .
v_gene: TRBV5-1
CDR3nt: TGCGCCAGCAGCACCCAGAGGACAGGGGATGAGCAGTTCTTC
CDR3aa: CASSTQRTGDEQFF

d_gene: .
j_gene: TRBJ2-2
abundance: .
v_gene: TRBV30
CDR3nt: TGTGCCTGGAGTGGGCTAGCGATGAACACCGGGGAGCTGTTTTTT
CDR3aa: CAWSGLAMNTGELFF

d_gene: .
j_gene: TRBJ2-6
abundance: .
v_gene: TRBV5-6
CDR3nt: TGTGCCAGCAGCATCGGAGCCGGGGGAGTCTCTGGGGCCAACGTCCTGACTTTC
CDR3aa: CASSIGAGGVSGANVLTF

d_gene: .
j_gene: TRBJ1-1
abundance: few
v_gene: TRBV5-1
CDR3nt: TGCGCCAGCAGCTTGTTGGCAACGAACACTGAAGCTTTCTTT
CDR3aa: CASSLLATNTEAFF

d_gene: .
j_gene: TRBJ2-7
abundance: .
v_gene: TRBV7-2
CDR3nt: TGTGCCAGCAGCTTGGGGGTAGGGGACTACGAGCAGTACTTC
CDR3aa: CASSLGVGDYEQYF

d_gene: .
j_gene: TRBJ2-7
abundance: .
v_gene: TRBV7-9
CDR3nt: TGTGCCAGCAGCTTTGGGGGCACCTACGAGCAGTACTTC
CDR3aa: CASSFGGTYEQYF

d_gene: TRBD2
j_gene: TRBJ2-1
abundance: .
v_gene: TRBV3-1/TRBV3-2
CDR3nt: TGTGCCAGCAGCCTTACTAGCGGGAGGTCGAATGAGCAGTTCTTC
CDR3aa: CASSLTSGRSNEQFF

d_gene: .
j_gene: TRBJ2-7
abundance: .
v_gene: TRBV2
CDR3nt: TGTGCCAGCACCATCCTTTTCCAGGGGTACGAGCAGTACTTC
CDR3aa: CASTILFQGYEQYF

d_gene: .
j_gene: TRBJ2-3
abundance: .
v_gene: TRBV5-6
CDR3nt: TGTGCCAGCCGCCCTCTCGGGGCAGGGGGCACAGATACGCAGTATTTT
CDR3aa: CASRPLGAGGTDTQYF

d_gene: .
j_gene: TRBJ1-1
abundance: few
v_gene: TRBV29-1
CDR3nt: TGCAGCGCGGTAAAGGGGGTGAACACTGAAGCTTTCTTT
CDR3aa: CSAVKGVNTEAFF

d_gene: .
j_gene: TRBJ1-2
abundance: .
v_gene: TRBV18
CDR3nt: TGTGCCAGCTCACCCCCGGGTGGCAGAAAGGGCTATGGCTACACCTTC
CDR3aa: CASSPPGGRKGYGYTF

d_gene: .
j_gene: TRBJ1-2
abundance: .
v_gene: TRBV9
CDR3nt: TGTGCCAGCAGCCCAGACCCTGGAGGACACTATGGCTACACCTTC
CDR3aa: CASSPDPGGHYGYTF

d_gene: .
j_gene: TRBJ1-1
abundance: few
v_gene: TRBV6-1
CDR3nt: TGTGCCAGCAGTGAGACGAGAATGAACACTGAAGCTTTCTTT
CDR3aa: CASSETRMNTEAFF

d_gene: .
j_gene: TRBJ1-3
abundance: .
v_gene: TRBV29-1
CDR3nt: TGCAGCGTTGAGAGCGGATCTGGAAACACCATATATTTT
CDR3aa: CSVESGSGNTIYF

d_gene: TRBD1
j_gene: TRBJ2-7
abundance: .
v_gene: TRBV9
CDR3nt: TGTGCCAGCAGCTACGCCCCCGGGACAGCGTACGAGCAGTACTTC
CDR3aa: CASSYAPGTAYEQYF

d_gene: TRBD2
j_gene: TRBJ2-1
abundance: .
v_gene: TRBV10-3
CDR3nt: TGTGCCATCAGTGGGGGGGTAACTAGCGGGGCAACCAATGAGCAGTTCTTC
CDR3aa: CAISGGVTSGATNEQFF

d_gene: .
j_gene: TRBJ1-5
abundance: .
v_gene: TRBV10-2
CDR3nt: TGCGCCAGCACTCCCGGGTGGGGAGGCCAGCCCCAGCATTTT
CDR3aa: CASTPGWGGQPQHF

d_gene: TRBD2
j_gene: TRBJ2-1
abundance: once
v_gene: TRBV5-4
CDR3nt: TGTGCCAGCAGCTGGAGGGCGGGACTAGCGGTCTTTGGTGAGCAGTTCTTC
CDR3aa: CASSWRAGLAVFGEQFF

d_gene: TRBD1
j_gene: TRBJ1-5
abundance: .
v_gene: TRBV28
CDR3nt: TGTGCCAGCAACGACAGGGTGGACCAGCCCCAGCATTTT
CDR3aa: CASNDRVDQPQHF

d_gene: .
j_gene: TRBJ1-1
abundance: .
v_gene: TRBV29-1
CDR3nt: TGCAGCGTCGAATTTCAGGGGCCACGGAACACTGAAGCTTTCTTT
CDR3aa: CSVEFQGPRNTEAFF